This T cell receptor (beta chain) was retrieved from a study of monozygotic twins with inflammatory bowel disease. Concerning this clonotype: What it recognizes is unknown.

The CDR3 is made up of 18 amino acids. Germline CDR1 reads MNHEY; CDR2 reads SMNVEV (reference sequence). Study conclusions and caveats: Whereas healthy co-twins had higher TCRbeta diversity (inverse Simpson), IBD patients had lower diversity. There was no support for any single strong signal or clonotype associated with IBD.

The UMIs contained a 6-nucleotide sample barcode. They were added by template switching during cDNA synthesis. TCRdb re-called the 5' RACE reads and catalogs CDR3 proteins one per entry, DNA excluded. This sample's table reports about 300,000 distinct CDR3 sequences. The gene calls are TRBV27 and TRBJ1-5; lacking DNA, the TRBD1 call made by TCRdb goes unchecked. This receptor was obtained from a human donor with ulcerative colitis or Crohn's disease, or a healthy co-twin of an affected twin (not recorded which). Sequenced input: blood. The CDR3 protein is CASSKTHRGSDGNQPQHF.